Described below is a single TCR beta chain sequence and its context. Its antigen remains unidentified. The germline V gene encodes CDR1 SGHVS and CDR2 FNYEAQ. The CDR3 is made up of 17 amino acids. Trimming took 2 bases from V and 4 from J, leaving 20 bases between them. A J-beta primer mix and a sample-barcoded 5' primer were used in a second PCR of about 7 to 12 cycles. Every single cDNA molecule received a tag from a template-switch adaptor with 12 random nucleotides. Via MiXCR, TCRdb re-called the 5' RACE reads, giving one row per CDR3 protein. The table records 700,000 to 900,000 distinct CDR3 sequences, about a quarter of them present only once. These data are taken from a study of blood T cells in healthy people across ages. Findings and limits, study-wide: Estimated diversity, derived from one million T cells, was regarded as an underestimate.

This same sample was also taken into another study, of T cells of mothers and their children. That paper notes: For cDNA synthesis, the complete extracted RNA was used (about 1.6 ug per 15 ul). Clones that were microchimeric and persistent were not detected among T cells.

The rearrangement uses TRBV7-6 and TRBJ2-5; tentative D call: TRBD2 (6 bases). The receptor's source is a boy younger than 18 in good health. The material sequenced was blood. CDR3 sequence reads: CASSLMPAGRSTETQYF. The CDR3, as DNA: TGTGCCAGCAGCTTAATGCCGGCAGGGAGGTCGACAGAGACCCAGTACTTC.